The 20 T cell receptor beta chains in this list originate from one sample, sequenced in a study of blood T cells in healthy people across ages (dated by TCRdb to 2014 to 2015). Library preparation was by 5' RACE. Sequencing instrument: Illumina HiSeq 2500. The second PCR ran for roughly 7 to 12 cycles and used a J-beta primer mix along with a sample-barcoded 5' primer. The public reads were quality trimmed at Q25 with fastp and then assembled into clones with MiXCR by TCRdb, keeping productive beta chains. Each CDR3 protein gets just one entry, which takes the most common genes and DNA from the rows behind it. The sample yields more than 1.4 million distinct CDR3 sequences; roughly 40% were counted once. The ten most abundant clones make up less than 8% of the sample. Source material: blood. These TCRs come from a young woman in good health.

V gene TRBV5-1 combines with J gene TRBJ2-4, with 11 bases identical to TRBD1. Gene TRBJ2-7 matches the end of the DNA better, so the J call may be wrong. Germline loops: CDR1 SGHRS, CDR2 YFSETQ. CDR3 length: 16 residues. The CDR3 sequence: CASSLTGTGGIYEQYF. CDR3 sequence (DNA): TGCGCCAGCAGCTTAACCGGGACAGGGGGTATCTACGAGCAGTACTTC.

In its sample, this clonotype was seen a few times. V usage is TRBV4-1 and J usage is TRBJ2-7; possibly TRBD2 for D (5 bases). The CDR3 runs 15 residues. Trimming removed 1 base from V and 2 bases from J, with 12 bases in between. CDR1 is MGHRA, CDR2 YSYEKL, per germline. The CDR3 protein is CASSQGLDGAYEQYF. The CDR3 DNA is TGCGCCAGCAGCCAAGGGTTAGACGGGGCCTACGAGCAGTACTTC.

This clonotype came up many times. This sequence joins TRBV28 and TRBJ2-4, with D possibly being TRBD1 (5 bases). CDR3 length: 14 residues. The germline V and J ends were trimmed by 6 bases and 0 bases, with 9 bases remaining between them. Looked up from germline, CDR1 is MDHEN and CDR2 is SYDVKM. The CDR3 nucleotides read TGTGCCAGCAGCCCTCAGGGAGCCAAAAACATTCAGTACTTC. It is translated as CASSPQGAKNIQYF.

This CDR3 is CASTQGAGGTDTQYF. CDR3 DNA: TGTGCCAGCACCCAGGGAGCGGGGGGCACAGATACGCAGTATTTT. The chain carries TRBV12-3 or TRBV12-4 and TRBJ2-3; 8 bases are a match to TRBD2. Trimming cost V 7 bases and J 1 base; bases outside gene matches: 7. This CDR3 spans 15 amino acids.

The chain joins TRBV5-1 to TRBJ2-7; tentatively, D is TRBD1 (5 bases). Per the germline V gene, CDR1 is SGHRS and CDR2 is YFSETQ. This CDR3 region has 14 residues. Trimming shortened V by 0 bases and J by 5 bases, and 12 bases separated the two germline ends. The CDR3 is CASSLEKGWDEQYF. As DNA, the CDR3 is TGCGCCAGCAGCTTGGAGAAGGGGTGGGACGAGCAGTACTTC.

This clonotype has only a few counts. This chain's CDR3 is CAISLGLAGVVVNEQYF. CDR3 nucleotides: TGTGCCATCAGTTTGGGACTAGCGGGAGTGGTAGTCAACGAGCAGTACTTC. The gene calls are TRBV10-3 and TRBJ2-4; 14 positions agree with TRBD2. The DNA matches TRBJ2-7 better at its end, which makes the J call doubtful. This CDR3 contains 17 residues. Germline V gives CDR1 ENHRY, CDR2 SYGVKD.

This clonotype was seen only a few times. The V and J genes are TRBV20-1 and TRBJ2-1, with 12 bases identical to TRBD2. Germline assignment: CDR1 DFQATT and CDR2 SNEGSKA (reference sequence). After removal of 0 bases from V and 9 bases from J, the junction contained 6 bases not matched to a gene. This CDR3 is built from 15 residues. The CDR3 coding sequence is TGCAGTGCTAGAGAGACTAGCGGGAGCTTGAGTGAGCAGTTCTTC. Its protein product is CSARETSGSLSEQFF.

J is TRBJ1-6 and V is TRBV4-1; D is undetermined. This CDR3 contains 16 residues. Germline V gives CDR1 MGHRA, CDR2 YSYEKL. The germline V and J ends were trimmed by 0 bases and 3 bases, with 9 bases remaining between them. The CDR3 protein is CASSQEFGLYNSPLHF. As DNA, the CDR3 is TGCGCCAGCAGCCAAGAGTTCGGACTCTATAATTCACCCCTCCACTTT.

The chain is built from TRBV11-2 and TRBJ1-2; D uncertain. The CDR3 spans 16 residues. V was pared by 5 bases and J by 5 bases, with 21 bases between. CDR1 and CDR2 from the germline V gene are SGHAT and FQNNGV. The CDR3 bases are TGTGCCAGCAGCCAAGCTAGCATTCTGGCAACATATGGCTACACCTTC. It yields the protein CASSQASILATYGYTF.

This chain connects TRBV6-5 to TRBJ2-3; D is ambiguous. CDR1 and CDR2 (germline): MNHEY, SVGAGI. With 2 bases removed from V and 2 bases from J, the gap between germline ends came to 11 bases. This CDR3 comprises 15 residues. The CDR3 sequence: CASSYAGRHTDTQYF. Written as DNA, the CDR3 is TGTGCCAGCAGTTACGCCGGCAGGCACACAGATACGCAGTATTTT.

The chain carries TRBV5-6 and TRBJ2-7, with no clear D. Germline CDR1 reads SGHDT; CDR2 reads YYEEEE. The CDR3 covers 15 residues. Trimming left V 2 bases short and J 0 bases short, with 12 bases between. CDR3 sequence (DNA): TGTGCCAGCAGCTTTAGGGTTATCCTCTCCTACGAGCAGTACTTC. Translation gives CASSFRVILSYEQYF.

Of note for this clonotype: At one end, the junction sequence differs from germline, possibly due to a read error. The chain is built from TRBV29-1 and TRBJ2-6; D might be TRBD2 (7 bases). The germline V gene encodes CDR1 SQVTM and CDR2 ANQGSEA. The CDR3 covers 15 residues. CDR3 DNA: TGCAGCGTTACAGGGCGCAAGGGAGGGGCCAGCGTCCTGACTTTC. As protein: CSVTGRKGGASVLTF.

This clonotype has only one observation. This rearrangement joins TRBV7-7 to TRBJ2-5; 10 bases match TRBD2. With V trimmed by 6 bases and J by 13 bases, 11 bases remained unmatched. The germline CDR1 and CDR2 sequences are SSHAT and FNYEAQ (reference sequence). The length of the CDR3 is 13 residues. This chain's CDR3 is CASSPPGSGRPYF. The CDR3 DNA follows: TGTGCCAGCAGTCCCCCTGGTAGCGGGAGGCCGTACTTC.

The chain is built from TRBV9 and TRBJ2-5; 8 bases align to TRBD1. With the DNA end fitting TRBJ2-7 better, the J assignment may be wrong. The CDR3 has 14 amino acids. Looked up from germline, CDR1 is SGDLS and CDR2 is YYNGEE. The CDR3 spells CASSVGGQGNEQYF. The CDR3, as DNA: TGTGCCAGCAGCGTAGGCGGACAGGGAAACGAGCAGTACTTC.

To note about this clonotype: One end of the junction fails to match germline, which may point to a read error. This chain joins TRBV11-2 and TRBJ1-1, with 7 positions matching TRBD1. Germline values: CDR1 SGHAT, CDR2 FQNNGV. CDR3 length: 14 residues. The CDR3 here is CASSIDSGGVEAFF. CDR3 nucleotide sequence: TGTGCCAGCAGCATAGACTCAGGGGGAGTTGAAGCTTTCTTT.

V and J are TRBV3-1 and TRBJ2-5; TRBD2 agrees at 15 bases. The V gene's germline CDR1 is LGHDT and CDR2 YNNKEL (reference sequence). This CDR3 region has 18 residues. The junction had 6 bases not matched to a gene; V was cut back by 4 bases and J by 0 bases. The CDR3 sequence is CASSLGLAGGSYQETQYF. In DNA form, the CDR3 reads TGTGCCAGCAGCCTGGGACTAGCGGGGGGATCGTACCAAGAGACCCAGTACTTC.

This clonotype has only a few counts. The CDR3 DNA reads as TGTGCCAGCAGTATGACTCGTGACAATGAGCAGTTCTTC. It encodes CASSMTRDNEQFF. This chain connects TRBV6-1 to TRBJ2-1; D uncertain. Germline values: CDR1 MNHNS, CDR2 SASEGT. Deletions cut 5 bases from V and 5 bases from J, with 10 bases between. CDR3 length: 13 amino acids.

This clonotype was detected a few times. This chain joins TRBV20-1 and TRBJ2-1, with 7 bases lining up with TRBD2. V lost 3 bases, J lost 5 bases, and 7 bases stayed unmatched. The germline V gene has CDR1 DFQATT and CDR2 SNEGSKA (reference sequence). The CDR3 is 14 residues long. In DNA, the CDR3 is TGCAGTGCTAGGGGGAGCGGGGAGAACAATGAGCAGTTCTTC. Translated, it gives CSARGSGENNEQFF.

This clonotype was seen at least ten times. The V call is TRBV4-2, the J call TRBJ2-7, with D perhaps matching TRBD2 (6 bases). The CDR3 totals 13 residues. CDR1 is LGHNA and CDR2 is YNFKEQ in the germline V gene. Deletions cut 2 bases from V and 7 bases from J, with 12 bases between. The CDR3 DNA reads TGTGCCAGCAGCCAACAACTAGCTCAGGAGCAGTACTTC. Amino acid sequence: CASSQQLAQEQYF.

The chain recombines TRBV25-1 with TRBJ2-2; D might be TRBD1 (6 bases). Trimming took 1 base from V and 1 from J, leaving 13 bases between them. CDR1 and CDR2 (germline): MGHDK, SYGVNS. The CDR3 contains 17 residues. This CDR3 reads CASSESPGTWNTGELFF. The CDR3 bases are TGTGCCAGCAGTGAATCCCCCGGGACATGGAACACCGGGGAGCTGTTTTTT.